A single sample is the source of the 31 T cell receptor beta chains below, sequenced in a study of cytomegalovirus exposure and HLA in healthy donors. Data came from immunoSEQ multiplex PCR; TCRdb stores just in-frame clones and leaves some out. The table shows under 150,000 clones, with approximately 86% occurring only once. What was sequenced was PBMCs. These TCRs come from a man aged 18 to 30 in good health and CMV-seropositive.

This clone occurred a few times. The rearrangement joins TRBV7-9 to TRBJ2-2; 7 bases fit TRBD1. After removal of 5 bases from V and 5 bases from J, the junction contained 2 bases not matched to a gene. This CDR3 spans 13 amino acids. Germline assignment: CDR1 SEHNR and CDR2 FQNEAQ (reference sequence). The CDR3 region has the DNA TGTGCCAGCAGCCCGGGACAGACCGGGGAGCTGTTTTTT. It is translated as CASSPGQTGELFF. The complete variable domain, with remaining parts taken from reference TRBV7-9 and TRBJ2-2, reads DTGVSQNPRHKITKRGQNVTFRCDPISEHNRLYWYRQTLGQGPEFLTYFQNEAQLEKSRLLSDRFSAERPKGSFSTLEIQRTEQGDSAMYLCASSPGQTGELFFGEGSRLTVL.

The chain couples TRBV7-2 to TRBJ2-5; D ambiguous. The germline V gene has CDR1 SGHTA and CDR2 FQGNSA. Trimming cost V 2 bases and J 4 bases, with 8 bases left between them. The CDR3 contains 13 residues. CDR3 nucleotides: TGTGCCAGCAGCTTATATTCGCGAGAGACCCAGTACTTC. Protein: CASSLYSRETQYF.

The genes are TRBV18 and TRBJ2-1, with 8 bases lining up with TRBD1. The germline V gene has CDR1 KGHSH and CDR2 LQKENI. This CDR3 has 14 amino acids. Germline trimming cut 6 bases from V and 6 bases from J; bases unmatched to any gene: 7. The DNA for the CDR3 is TGTGCCAGCTCCCAGACAGGGGCCGGCAATGAGCAGTTCTTC. Translation gives CASSQTGAGNEQFF.

The chain employs TRBV18 and TRBJ2-3; 11 bases agree with TRBD2. CDR3 length: 15 residues. CDR1 and CDR2 from the germline V gene are KGHSH and LQKENI. V lost 4 bases and J lost 5; bases outside the gene matches: 5. CDR3 sequence: CASSLLAGVVDTQYF. CDR3 bases: TGTGCCAGCTCACTACTAGCGGGAGTTGTAGATACGCAGTATTTT. Full variable domain (missing parts from reference TRBV18 and TRBJ2-3): NAGVMQNPRHLVRRRGQEARLRCSPMKGHSHVYWYRQLPEEGLKFMVYLQKENIIDESGMPKERFSAEFPKEGPSILRIQQVVRGDSAAYFCASSLLAGVVDTQYFGPGTRLTVL.

This clone was seen once. This chain joins TRBV6-6 and TRBJ1-5; no clear D gene. Trimming took off 0 bases at V and 7 bases at J, with 7 bases between the two ends. The CDR3 totals 13 residues. CDR1 and CDR2 from the germline V gene are MNHNY and SVGAGI (reference sequence). The CDR3 reads CASSYSPGQPQHF. CDR3 nucleotides: TGTGCCAGCAGTTACTCTCCGGGACAGCCCCAGCATTTT.

Sample share makes this clone medium-sized. The chain has TRBV21-1 and TRBJ2-1; TRBD1, the D gene given by the table, was not confirmed from the DNA. TRBV21-1 is designated a pseudogene. CDR3 length: 13 residues. The CDR3 bases are TGTGCCAGCCCGGGACAGGGGGAAAATGAGCAGTTCTTC. This codes for CASPGQGENEQFF.

This sequence joins TRBV7-3 and TRBJ2-7; 9 positions match TRBD2. The CDR3 loop spans 15 amino acids. Germline CDR1 reads SGHTA; CDR2 reads FQGTGA. Unmatched junction bases numbered 8, after V lost 3 bases and J lost 5 bases. The CDR3 loop is CASSFAGGRGHEQYF. In DNA, the CDR3 is TGTGCCAGCAGCTTTGCGGGAGGGAGAGGACACGAGCAGTACTTC.

This clone occurred once. The chain uses TRBV5-1 and TRBJ2-3; TRBD2 aligns across 7 bases. Germline V gene data show CDR1 as SGHRS and CDR2 as YFSETQ. This CDR3 is 15 amino acids long. V shed 4 bases and J 2 bases; nucleotides not matched to a gene: 7. CDR3 coding DNA: TGCGCCAGCAGCGACATAGCGGGCTTCACAGATACGCAGTATTTT. Amino acids: CASSDIAGFTDTQYF.

The chain has TRBV2 and TRBJ1-3, with a weak D call TRBD1 (5 bases). This CDR3 contains 16 residues. CDR1 SNHLY and CDR2 FYNNEI come from the germline V gene. V was trimmed by 1 base and J by 0 bases, leaving 10 bases between them. The CDR3 DNA is TGTGCCAGCAGTGAAGGGGATAGGGGCTCTGGAAACACCATATATTTT. It yields the protein CASSEGDRGSGNTIYF.

This clone was observed once. This sequence joins TRBV18 and TRBJ1-4, with TRBD1 as a possible D gene (5 bases). The CDR3 is 13 residues long. Germline V gene data show CDR1 as KGHSH and CDR2 as LQKENI. Trimming took 3 bases from V and 4 from J, leaving 6 bases between them. The CDR3: CASSPDNNEKLFF. Written as DNA, the CDR3 is TGTGCCAGCTCACCGGACAATAATGAAAAACTGTTTTTT.

The table lists this clone with a count of one. This rearrangement joins TRBV2 to TRBJ2-3; D is unresolved. The CDR3 spans 13 residues. The V end lost 4 bases, the J end lost 2 bases, and 7 bases lay between the germline ends. Germline assignment: CDR1 SNHLY and CDR2 FYNNEI. CDR3 sequence (DNA): TGTGCCAGCAGTGGGTCTAACACAGATACGCAGTATTTT. It specifies CASSGSNTDTQYF.

CDR3 sequence reads: CASSSGGTSDRGLEQYF. In DNA form, the CDR3 reads TGTGCCAGCAGTTCTGGCGGAACCTCGGACAGGGGGCTTGAGCAGTACTTC. The chain combines TRBV28 with TRBJ2-7, with 11 bases lining up with TRBD1. The CDR3 consists of 17 residues. V was clipped by 4 bases and J by 7 bases; unmatched bases: 15. Germline V gives CDR1 MDHEN, CDR2 SYDVKM.

This clone appeared a single time. The rearrangement joins TRBV18 to TRBJ2-7; possible D gene TRBD2, 7 bases. CDR3 length: 13 residues. Germline-derived CDR1 and CDR2 are KGHSH and LQKENI. Between the trimmed V and J ends, which lost 2 bases and 5 bases, there was a span of 10 bases. CDR3 residues: CASSPGGDNEQYF. CDR3 DNA: TGTGCCAGCTCACCAGGGGGGGACAACGAGCAGTACTTC.

This chain connects TRBV14 to TRBJ1-2; 9 bases agree with TRBD1. The CDR3 has 15 residues. Germline CDR1 reads SGHDN; CDR2 reads FVKESK. Losses at the gene ends were 4 bases for V and 8 bases for J; bases not matched to a gene: 11. This CDR3 is CASSPYTGGAWGYTF. CDR3 nucleotides: TGTGCCAGCAGCCCCTACACAGGGGGCGCTTGGGGCTACACCTTC.

This rearrangement joins TRBV11-2 to TRBJ1-2; the D is unclear. V lost 4 bases to trimming and J lost 8 bases, with 26 bases between them. This CDR3 region has 17 residues. The germline gives CDR1 SGHAT, CDR2 FQNNGV. CDR3 in amino acids: CASSSSGIRRPDLGYTF. For the CDR3, the DNA is TGTGCCAGCAGCTCCTCGGGGATTCGGAGGCCGGACTTGGGCTACACCTTC.

The chain recombines TRBV4-1 with TRBJ1-5; the match to TRBD1 covers 7 bases. Germline V gene data show CDR1 as MGHRA and CDR2 as YSYEKL. V trimming: 3 bases; J trimming: 5 bases; junction bases outside the gene matches: 4. This CDR3 spans 14 amino acids. The CDR3: CASSHQGGYQPQHF. DNA of the CDR3: TGCGCCAGCAGCCACCAGGGGGGTTATCAGCCCCAGCATTTT.

V and J are TRBV27 and TRBJ2-2; 9 bases agree with TRBD2. The V and J ends lost 7 bases and 1 base, in that order; junction bases with no gene match: 4. Germline-derived CDR1 and CDR2 are MNHEY and SMNVEV (reference sequence). The CDR3 loop spans 15 amino acids. CDR3 DNA: TGTGCCAGCACACCTAGCGGGATGAACACCGGGGAGCTGTTTTTT. Amino acids: CASTPSGMNTGELFF.

The rearrangement links TRBV4-1 to TRBJ2-7; D may be TRBD1 (5 bases). This CDR3 comprises 14 residues. Germline V lookup: CDR1 MGHRA, CDR2 YSYEKL. Trimming took 3 bases from V and 3 from J, leaving 12 bases between them. The CDR3 region is CASSQSTQGYEQYF. CDR3 nucleotide sequence: TGCGCCAGCAGCCAGTCTACCCAGGGCTACGAGCAGTACTTC.

The rearrangement joins TRBV6-5 to TRBJ2-7; TRBD2 matches at 10 bases. There are 15 residues in the CDR3. J lost 4 bases, V lost 5 bases, and 8 bases had no gene match. From germline, CDR1 is MNHEY and CDR2 SVGAGI. The CDR3 sequence is CASSDWTSGSYEQYF. The CDR3 nucleotides are TGTGCCAGCAGTGACTGGACTAGCGGAAGTTACGAGCAGTACTTC.

The V call is TRBV15, the J call TRBJ2-7, with D perhaps TRBD1 (5 bases). This CDR3 comprises 14 residues. V was trimmed by 5 bases and J by 6 bases, leaving 17 bases between them. CDR1 is LNHNV and CDR2 is YYDKDF in the germline V gene (reference sequence). Here the CDR3 reads CATSPAKGFAEQYF. CDR3 DNA sequence: TGTGCCACCAGCCCTGCAAAGGGGTTTGCCGAGCAGTACTTC.

The chain combines TRBV10-3 with TRBJ1-5; D is unresolved. CDR3 size: 15 residues. Trimming stripped 0 bases from V and 3 bases from J, with 9 bases between. Germline CDR1 reads ENHRY; CDR2 reads SYGVKD. CDR3 residues: CAISESTVFNQPQHF. CDR3 in DNA: TGTGCCATCAGTGAGTCGACTGTTTTCAATCAGCCCCAGCATTTT.

V and J are TRBV7-9 and TRBJ1-2; TRBD1 agrees at 8 bases. V lost 4 bases and J lost 3; bases outside the gene matches: 4. Germline CDR1 is SEHNR and CDR2 is FQNEAQ (reference sequence). The CDR3 has 14 amino acids. The CDR3 DNA reads TGTGCCAGCAGCTCTGGACAGGGCCACTATGGCTACACCTTC. Its protein product is CASSSGQGHYGYTF.

This chain connects TRBV5-4 to TRBJ2-7; TRBD2 agrees at 7 bases. Trimming took 0 bases from V and 2 from J; bases not matched to a gene: 8. Germline V gene lookup returns CDR1 SGHNT and CDR2 YYREEE (reference sequence). CDR3 length: 16 amino acids. The CDR3 region has the DNA TGTGCCAGCAGCTTGGCGGGGGGTTCCCAAACCTACGAGCAGTACTTC. Translation gives CASSLAGGSQTYEQYF. Filled out from reference TRBV5-4 and TRBJ2-7, the complete variable domain reads ETGVTQSPTHLIKTRGQQVTLRCSSQSGHNTVSWYQQALGQGPQFIFQYYREEENGRGNFPPRFSGLQFPNYSSELNVNALELDDSALYLCASSLAGGSQTYEQYFGPGTRLTVT.

The chain uses TRBV29-1 and TRBJ2-1, with 9 positions matching TRBD1. Germline V gene data show CDR1 as SQVTM and CDR2 as ANQGSEA. CDR3 length: 14 amino acids. J was trimmed by 8 bases and V by 6 bases; bases with no gene match: 11. The CDR3 DNA follows: TGCAGCGTCTCCGGGACAGGGTCCCGCCATGAGCAGTTCTTC. This encodes CSVSGTGSRHEQFF.

The V gene is TRBV11-3, the J gene TRBJ2-5; TRBD1 matches 7 bases. V lost 5 bases to trimming and J lost 4 bases; unmatched junction nucleotides: 7. The CDR3 runs 14 residues. CDR1 SGHNT and CDR2 YENEEA come from the germline V gene. In nucleotides, the CDR3 is TGTGCCAGCAGCCGCACAGGGGTTGGAGAGACCCAGTACTTC. Amino acid sequence: CASSRTGVGETQYF. Variable domain in full (rest from reference TRBV11-3 and TRBJ2-5): EAGVVQSPRYKIIEKKQPVAFWCNPISGHNTLYWYLQNLGQGPELLIRYENEEAVDDSQLPKDRFSAERLKGVDSTLKIQPAELGDSAVYLCASSRTGVGETQYFGPGTRLLVL.

The chain recombines TRBV7-2 with TRBJ2-5; 10 bases fit TRBD2. The CDR3 sequence is 16 residues long. Germline V gives CDR1 SGHTA, CDR2 FQGNSA. V dropped 5 bases and J dropped 5; count of bases not matched to a gene: 11. The CDR3 DNA sequence: TGTGCCAGCAGCGTAAATATACTAGCGGGAAGGGAGACCCAGTACTTC. This codes for CASSVNILAGRETQYF.

The chain combines TRBV29-1 with TRBJ1-2; TRBD1 matches 7 bases. The V and J ends lost 3 bases and 2 bases, in that order; junction bases with no gene match: 3. Germline CDR1 is SQVTM and CDR2 is ANQGSEA. The CDR3 totals 13 residues. CDR3 nucleotide sequence: TGCAGCGTTGACGGCAGGGGGAACTATGGCTACACCTTC. It specifies CSVDGRGNYGYTF.

V and J are TRBV4-1 and TRBJ2-7; a weak D match, TRBD2 (5 bases). Trimming pared 1 base from V and 4 bases from J, leaving 14 bases between. The CDR3 runs 15 residues. Germline lookup yields CDR1 MGHRA and CDR2 YSYEKL. CDR3 in amino acids: CASSQVEGLTYEQYF. The CDR3 DNA reads as TGCGCCAGCAGCCAAGTCGAGGGATTAACGTACGAGCAGTACTTC.

The rearrangement uses TRBV19 and TRBJ1-5; a possible D gene is TRBD1 (6 bases). CDR1 and CDR2 (germline): LNHDA, SQIVND (reference sequence). Trimming removed 1 base from V and 4 bases from J, with 11 bases in between. The CDR3 covers 15 residues. The CDR3 spells CASSIVFRGNQPQHF. The CDR3 bases are TGTGCCAGTAGTATAGTGTTCAGGGGTAATCAGCCCCAGCATTTT.

The V call is TRBV5-4, the J call TRBJ2-1; 11 positions match TRBD1. After removal of 7 bases from V and 4 bases from J, the junction contained 4 bases not matched to a gene. There are 14 residues in the CDR3. CDR1 and CDR2 from the germline V gene are SGHNT and YYREEE (reference sequence). The CDR3 reads CASHGTGGYNEQFF. The DNA for the CDR3 is TGTGCCAGCCACGGGACAGGGGGTTACAATGAGCAGTTCTTC. Looking up the rest from reference TRBV5-4 and TRBJ2-1 gives the full variable domain: ETGVTQSPTHLIKTRGQQVTLRCSSQSGHNTVSWYQQALGQGPQFIFQYYREEENGRGNFPPRFSGLQFPNYSSELNVNALELDDSALYLCASHGTGGYNEQFFGPGTRLTVL.

The chain carries TRBV21-1 and TRBJ2-2; the D call TRBD1 from the table was never checked on the DNA. TRBV21-1 is flagged as a pseudogene. The CDR3 consists of 15 residues. The CDR3 nucleotides are TGTGCCAGCAGCAAAAGGGGGCGCGGCACCGGGGAGCTGTTTTTT. This encodes CASSKRGRGTGELFF.